These 15 T cell receptor beta chains were sequenced from one sample in a study of CD8+CD57+ T cells in acquired aplastic anemia. Genomic DNA constituted the template upon which TCR beta VDJ and CDR3 profiling was performed. Each CDR3 protein is one row after TCRdb ran MiXCR on the reads. The table shows about 220,000 distinct CDR3 sequences, with 34% occurring only once. Sequenced: sorted CD4+, CD8+, or CD8+CD57+ T cells (not recorded which) from PBMCs. The origin of the receptors is a human donor in good health, serving as a control.

This clonotype was observed a handful of times. This sequence joins TRBV10-3 and TRBJ1-2, with 8 bases matching TRBD1. The CDR3 loop spans 15 amino acids. Per the germline V gene, CDR1 is ENHRY and CDR2 is SYGVKD. Trimming cost V 5 bases and J 8 bases; bases outside gene matches: 13. The DNA of the CDR3 is TGTGCCATCAGTTACTCGGCAGGGGGCGCGAGAGGCTACACCTTC. Its protein product is CAISYSAGGARGYTF.

This clonotype was seen repeatedly, ten times or more. The chain uses TRBV5-1 and TRBJ1-1, with D hard to call. Germline CDR1 SGHRS, CDR2 YFSETQ. V gave up 4 bases and J gave up 7 bases, with 14 bases separating them. The CDR3 length is 13 residues. The CDR3 coding sequence is TGCGCCAGCAGCACTACGACGGGAAATGAAGCTTTCTTT. Protein: CASSTTTGNEAFF.

The chain combines TRBV19 with TRBJ2-1; 9 bases are shared with TRBD2. V dropped 6 bases and J dropped 3; count of bases not matched to a gene: 15. The CDR3 consists of 18 residues. From germline, CDR1 is LNHDA and CDR2 SQIVND (reference sequence). CDR3 sequence: CASRSPAGTSRIYNEQFF. The CDR3 DNA follows: TGTGCCAGTAGATCACCCGCCGGGACTAGCAGAATCTACAATGAGCAGTTCTTC.

The chain employs TRBV30 and TRBJ1-2, with a possible D match to TRBD1 (5 bases). Trimming removed 0 bases from V and 4 bases from J, with 9 bases in between. This CDR3 is built from 13 residues. CDR1 GTSNPN and CDR2 SVGIG come from the germline V gene (reference sequence). CDR3 nucleotides: TGTGCCTGGAGTGTATGGGACGGCTATGGCTACACCTTC. It codes for CAWSVWDGYGYTF.

This clonotype occurred a few times. This rearrangement joins TRBV30 to TRBJ1-6; 9 nucleotides match TRBD1. This CDR3 is built from 15 residues. CDR1 GTSNPN and CDR2 SVGIG come from the germline V gene (reference sequence). The junction had 4 bases not matched to a gene; V was cut back by 0 bases and J by 7 bases. For the CDR3, the DNA is TGTGCCTGGAGTGTAAAGACAGGGGGGAATTCACCCCTCCACTTT. Its protein product is CAWSVKTGGNSPLHF. Using reference TRBV30 and TRBJ1-6 for the parts outside the CDR3, the full variable domain is SQTIHQWPATLVQPVGSPLSLECTVEGTSNPNLYWYRQAAGRGLQLLFYSVGIGQISSEVPQNLSASRPQDRQFILSSKKLLLSDSGFYLCAWSVKTGGNSPLHFGNGTRLTVT.

The V gene is TRBV25-1, the J gene TRBJ2-7; D is perhaps TRBD2 (5 bases). Germline-derived CDR1 and CDR2 are MGHDK and SYGVNS. The V end was cut by 6 bases, the J end by 4 bases, with 19 bases between. CDR3 length: 15 residues. The CDR3 DNA reads TGTGCCAGCAGGGAAAAGGACGGACTTGTGTACGAGCAGTACTTC. This sequence encodes CASREKDGLVYEQYF.

This clonotype was observed at least ten times. This chain links TRBV5-5 with TRBJ1-2, with no clear D. Trimming took 1 base from V and 0 from J, leaving 13 bases between them. CDR3 length: 16 residues. From germline, CDR1 is SGHKS and CDR2 YYEKEE (reference sequence). DNA of the CDR3: TGTGCCAGCAGCTTGATCGGCTTTACGCCTAACTATGGCTACACCTTC. As protein: CASSLIGFTPNYGYTF.

This clonotype was picked up many times. The V gene is TRBV15, the J gene TRBJ2-3; D is ambiguous. The CDR3 contains 16 residues. The V and J ends lost 3 bases and 3 bases respectively, with 16 bases between them. Germline loops: CDR1 LNHNV, CDR2 YYDKDF (reference sequence). CDR3 bases: TGTGCCACCAGCAGCGCCCGGTCGGGTAGGACAGATACGCAGTATTTT. Amino acids: CATSSARSGRTDTQYF.

This chain links TRBV7-9 with TRBJ1-2, with unresolved D. The CDR3 length is 11 residues. Germline V gene sequence: CDR1 SEHNR, CDR2 FQNEAQ (reference sequence). The ends were cut back, 7 bases at V and 8 bases at J, with 11 bases in the middle. CDR3 residues: CASTQLRGYTF. The CDR3 nucleotides are TGTGCCAGCACGCAATTAAGGGGCTACACCTTC.

This clonotype came up many times. The J gene is TRBJ2-7, the V gene TRBV19; 8 nucleotides match TRBD1. CDR3 length: 13 residues. After removal of 3 bases from V and 5 bases from J, the junction contained 3 bases not matched to a gene. The germline V gene encodes CDR1 LNHDA and CDR2 SQIVND (reference sequence). The CDR3 bases are TGTGCCAGTAGTATCCAGGGGGCGCACGAGCAGTACTTC. This translates into CASSIQGAHEQYF. Filled out from reference TRBV19 and TRBJ2-7, the complete variable domain reads DGGITQSPKYLFRKEGQNVTLSCEQNLNHDAMYWYRQDPGQGLRLIYYSQIVNDFQKGDIAEGYSVSREKKESFPLTVTSAQKNPTAFYLCASSIQGAHEQYFGPGTRLTVT.

This clonotype was detected ten times or more. For the CDR3, the DNA is TGTGCCAGCAGCGTAGACAATGAGCAGTTCTTC. Amino acid sequence: CASSVDNEQFF. The J gene is TRBJ2-1, the V gene TRBV9; D is unresolved. Trimming took off 0 bases at V and 5 bases at J, with 0 bases between the two ends. The germline CDR1 and CDR2 sequences are SGDLS and YYNGEE. This CDR3 is 11 amino acids long. Combining the CDR3 with reference TRBV9 and TRBJ2-1 gives the whole variable domain DSGVTQTPKHLITATGQRVTLRCSPRSGDLSVYWYQQSLDQGLQFLIQYYNGEERAKGNILERFSAQQFPDLHSELNLSSLELGDSALYFCASSVDNEQFFGPGTRLTVL.

This clonotype was seen more than once but under ten times. This sequence joins TRBV5-1 and TRBJ2-7, with D tentatively TRBD1 (5 bases). CDR1 is SGHRS, CDR2 YFSETQ, per germline. V lost 2 bases to trimming and J lost 2 bases, with 17 bases between them. This CDR3 has 16 residues. CDR3 protein: CASSFLQGSDTYEQYF. The DNA for the CDR3 is TGCGCCAGCAGCTTTCTGCAGGGATCCGATACCTACGAGCAGTACTTC.

This clonotype was observed a handful of times. This chain uses TRBV12-3 or TRBV12-4 with TRBJ1-2; 8 bases line up with TRBD1. The CDR3 runs 14 residues. V gave up 11 bases and J gave up 0 bases; unmatched junction bases: 8. CDR3 residues: CAGTLTGANYGYTF. The CDR3 DNA reads TGTGCCGGCACCCTGACAGGGGCTAACTATGGCTACACCTTC.

This sequence joins TRBV9 and TRBJ1-2; the D gene is possibly TRBD1 (5 bases). The germline gives CDR1 SGDLS, CDR2 YYNGEE. V was clipped by 0 bases and J by 8 bases, with 11 bases between them. CDR3 length equals 13 residues. The CDR3: CASSVAGVEGYTF. CDR3 in DNA: TGTGCCAGCAGCGTAGCGGGGGTCGAAGGCTACACCTTC.

This clonotype was picked up one time. Being one base from a much bigger clone, this may be a read error. The chain carries TRBV5-4 and TRBJ1-2, with 10 positions matching TRBD1. Germline CDR1 and CDR2: SGHNT and YYREEE (reference sequence). This CDR3 region has 16 residues. CDR3 protein: CASRTERTGGVYDYTF. The CDR3 DNA reads as TGTGCCAGCAGGACCGAACGGACAGGGGGAGTTTATGACTACACCTTC.